This TCR beta chain is drawn from a study of shared clonotypes between healthy human individuals (dated by TCRdb to between 2020 and 2021). Study-level background: The cohort comprised a couple of women and three men aged 18 to 49 years. For each donor, CD4 naive and CD4 memory were each run on three plates, CD8 naive on two plates, and CD8 memory on one plate. The study deeply sequenced blood TCR repertoires of about 5 healthy adults to estimate repertoire size and the extent of clonotype sharing between individuals. To increase sequencing depth and limit assay-specific biases, TCR repertoire library preparation and sequencing were carried out by different laboratories using diverse techniques. Leukapheresis yielded between about 0.94 and 8.9 billion PBMCs per donor. What the research found in general, with its limitations: Rarefaction of sorted-subset datasets indicated incomplete sequencing despite the large sequencing depth. Larger estimated clonotype richness was generally found for naive subsets than for memory subsets. Clonotypes shared by all four sorted-subset donors showed higher generation probabilities than non-shared clonotypes. The genetic and exposure-history diversity represented was limited by the small number of donors. Based on pairwise subsampling, the degree of clonotype sharing among donors was expected to be affected by sequencing depth. Only blood was sampled, and tissue TCR repertoires likely differ from those in blood. When four donors were compared, the shared fraction of clonotypes was around 5.1% for naive CD4, around 3.5% for naive CD8, roughly 2.3% for memory CD4, and 0.35% to 0.5% for memory CD8.

Trimming removed 4 bases from V and 2 bases from J, leaving 14 bases between the germline ends. In the germline V gene, CDR1 corresponds to SGHAT and CDR2 to FQNNGV. Including cysteine and phenylalanine, the CDR3 has 15 amino acids. CDR3 DNA only is kept here, 45 bases in frame from base 1. Donors were healthy HIV-negative adults with no recently reported acute infections or vaccinations. Only Caucasian adults living in Nashville, Tennessee, USA were represented among the donors. Magnetic negative selection was used to enrich CD4+ T cells, after which naive cells were positively selected on CD45RA and the negative fraction became the memory subset. Blood was obtained by leukapheresis, after which PBMCs were separated by Ficoll-Histopaque density gradient centrifugation and cryopreserved in liquid nitrogen vapor phase. Analytical flow cytometry was used to check the purity and quantity of every magnetically sorted T cell population. From each sorted fraction, genomic DNA was isolated and quantified by UV absorbance on a Nanodrop 2000c.

Using the deep immunoSEQ assay, multiplex PCR amplified TCR CDR3 regions from genomic DNA. For each cell subset, the extracted genomic DNA was distributed evenly across all wells of several immunoSEQ 96-well plates, and each plate served as one replicate. For sorted subsets, roughly 200 ng of genomic DNA, equivalent to tens of thousands of T cell genomes, went into each replicate PCR. Purified libraries were quantified with a Qubit 3.0 fluorometer, sized on a Bioanalyzer 2100, and re-quantified with the KAPA Library Quantification kit. Each immunoSEQ 96-well plate was sequenced on its own single-read 150-cycle Illumina NextSeq 550 flow cell. The paper's processing steps were these. Because the immunoSEQ output held only junctional sequences and lacked quality scores, the filtering could not match the filtering applied to full-length reads. To assign V/J genes and CDR3, sequences were annotated against IMGT germline references using PyIR, a Python wrapper for IgBLAST v1.9. Reads with weak V/J assignments (E-value above 1e-6), missing CDR3, stop codons, out-of-frame junctions, or ambiguous translated residues were removed. V3J clonotypes were defined as sequences sharing an identical inferred V gene, J gene, and CDR3 amino acid sequence. Percentage overlap between repertoires was computed as shared unique clonotypes divided by the size of the smaller repertoire. RTK rarefaction, the Chao1 estimator, and Recon v2.1 estimates of unobserved clonotypes were used to assess repertoire richness. Generation probabilities were computed with OLGA for all TCRbeta clonotypes obtained by the gDNA method from a handful of donors. The clones in this table, taken by TCRdb from immuneACCESS, are in-frame only. Not every clone is retained; where verified, under half of the shortfall comes from an unresolved V gene, and the cause of the rest is unknown. V and J calls and clone size are given by that table; D and trimming were obtained from the DNA. For this sample there are roughly 640,000 clones; around 67% appear just once. The ten largest clones add up to 1.5% to 2% of the sample.

There are a few counts of this clone. No cognate antigen has been identified for it. Base qualities are not at hand, and no much larger clone is one base apart. Source material: memory CD4+ T cells sorted from blood. This specimen's cell subset or site label, per the study, means: CD45RA-negative fraction. This clonotype was obtained from a woman in her twenties or thirties in good health. Recombination linked TRBV11-2 to TRBJ1-2, with TRBD1 tentatively as D gene (5 bases match). The bases read TGTGCCAGCAGCTACAACCGGGGCAAGAACTATGGCTACACCTTC. The resulting protein is CASSYNRGKNYGYTF. Where the CDR3 stops, the reference TRBV11-2 and TRBJ1-2 genes take over; the full variable domain is EAGVAQSPRYKIIEKRQSVAFWCNPISGHATLYWYQQILGQGPKLLIQFQNNGVVDDSQLPKDRFSAERLKGVDSTLKIQPAKLEDSAVYLCASSYNRGKNYGYTFGSGTRLTVV.